Listed below are T cell receptor beta chains from one sample, sequenced in a study of T cell responses to AZD1222 COVID-19 vaccine. Libraries were prepared by immunoSEQ multiplex PCR; TCRdb keeps only in-frame clonotypes and omits some of them. The sample holds roughly 130,000 clones; approximately 90% are singletons and the top ten take around 1.6%. The sample consisted of peripheral blood, taken on day 0 of AZD1222 vaccination. Source of these receptors: an adult in good health. Both conserved end residues are trimmed from each CDR3.

>TRBJ1-2|TRBV9
ASSVTDRSPRGYT
>TRBJ2-2|TRBV12-3/TRBV12-4
ASSYSTGELF
>TRBJ1-5|TRBV5-8
ASRDRGGSNQPQH
>TRBJ1-1|TRBV10-3
AISDRFGAVNTEAF
>TRBJ2-7|TRBV28
ASSPSDSSYEQY
>TRBJ1-2|TRBV19
ASSTSGTGAIGYT
>TRBJ2-1|TRBV10-2
ASSWDRGRPSNEQF
>TRBJ2-1|TRBV20-1
SASGEIEQF
>TRBJ1-2|TRBV6-6
ASSKETGGYGYT
>TRBJ1-2|TRBV27
ASSPRRLLNYGYT
>TRBJ2-7|TRBV2
ASSAGQPSYEQY
>TRBJ2-5|TRBV3-1/TRBV3-2
ASSQTGGWETQY
>TRBJ2-1|TRBV6-2/TRBV6-3
ASSYTSGGFYNEQF
>TRBJ2-7|TRBV11-2
ASSPPQGPYEQY
>TRBJ1-1|TRBV27
ASSLSPGAAKAF
>TRBJ1-3|TRBV5-1
ASSLAGQNTIY
>TRBJ1-3|TRBV3-1/TRBV3-2
ASSRVSGNTIY
>TRBJ2-3|TRBV11-3
ASSSGIHMTDTQY
>TRBJ2-5|TRBV10-3
ASRGHGQETQY
>TRBJ1-6|TRBV3-1/TRBV3-2
ASTLGTGNSPLH
>TRBJ2-1|TRBV11-2
ASSLVLAGRLSSYNEQF
>TRBJ1-1|TRBV3-1/TRBV3-2
ASSQGQPNTEAF
>TRBJ1-3|TRBV7-2
ASSFTGPPISGNTIY
>TRBJ1-2|TRBV5-5
ASSLVDSTFYGYT
>TRBJ2-3|TRBV9
ASSILDRGTDTQY
>TRBJ2-5|TRBV5-1
ASSSGGGGETQY
>TRBJ2-2|TRBV4-1
ASSPGSVAAVLGELF
>TRBJ1-1|TRBV11-2
ASSLDFTGMNTEAF
>TRBJ2-3|TRBV2
ASHRGLAGSDTQY
>TRBJ1-3|TRBV7-8
ASSPDRVWGSGNTIY
>TRBJ2-7|TRBV9
ASSPGQGDYEQY
>TRBJ2-5|TRBV5-4
ASKWAPQETQY
>TRBJ1-2|TRBV9
ASSESGNGVYGYT
>TRBJ1-2|TRBV5-5
ASSLLQEGFTSYGYT
>TRBJ1-1|TRBV3-1/TRBV3-2
ASTSEGLGGTEAF
>TRBJ1-5|TRBV12-5
ASGVTGDGYRNQPQH
>TRBJ2-1|TRBV19
ASSIGPPGQPYNEQF
>TRBJ2-2|TRBV29-1
SVEVPGELF
>TRBJ2-7|TRBV27
ASSLLVIGQGLDEQY
>TRBJ2-7|TRBV6-2/TRBV6-3
ASSRGGRYEQY
>TRBJ1-5|TRBV3-1/TRBV3-2
ASSQDREDRGRSQPQH
>TRBJ2-2|TRBV19
ASSWTSGGAITGELF
>TRBJ1-5|TRBV28
ASSLLYQPQH
>TRBJ2-1|TRBV12-3/TRBV12-4
ASRRTSGLEQF
>TRBJ2-1|TRBV4-3
ASSQARTSGGAGEQF
>TRBJ2-4|TRBV7-2
AARRIGAKNIQY
>TRBJ2-7|TRBV7-2
ASSLGPRLYEQY
>TRBJ1-6|TRBV18
ASSQFEPSYNSPLH
>TRBJ1-2|TRBV5-1
ASSLGGGASYGYT
>TRBJ2-4|TRBV6-5
ASVYDLAKNIQY
>TRBJ1-2|TRBV6-5
ASRIRTDGYT